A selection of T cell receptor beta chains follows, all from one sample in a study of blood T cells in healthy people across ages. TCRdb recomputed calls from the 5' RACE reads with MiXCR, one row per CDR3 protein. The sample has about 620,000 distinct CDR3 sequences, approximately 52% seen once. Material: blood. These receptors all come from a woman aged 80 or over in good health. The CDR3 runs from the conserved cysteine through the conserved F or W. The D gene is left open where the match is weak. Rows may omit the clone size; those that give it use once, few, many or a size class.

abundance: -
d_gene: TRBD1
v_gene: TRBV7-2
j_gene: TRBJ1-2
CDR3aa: CASSSRGVGYGYTF
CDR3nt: TGTGCCAGCAGCTCCAGGGGGGTTGGCTATGGCTACACCTTC

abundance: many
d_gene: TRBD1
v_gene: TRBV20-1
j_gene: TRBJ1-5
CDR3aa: CSARSDREVSNQPQHF
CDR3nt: TGCAGTGCTAGGTCGGACAGGGAGGTTAGCAATCAGCCCCAGCATTTT

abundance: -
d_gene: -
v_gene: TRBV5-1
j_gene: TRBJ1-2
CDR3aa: CASSLEGRRDGYTF
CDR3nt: TGCGCCAGCAGCTTGGAAGGGAGAAGGGATGGCTACACCTTC

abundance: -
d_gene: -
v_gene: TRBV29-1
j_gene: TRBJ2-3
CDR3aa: CSVEEAGRTDTQYF
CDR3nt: TGCAGCGTTGAAGAAGCCGGGCGCACAGATACGCAGTATTTT

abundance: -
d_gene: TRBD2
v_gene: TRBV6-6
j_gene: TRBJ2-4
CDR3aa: CASGLGAKNIQYF
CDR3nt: TGTGCCAGCGGACTAGGGGCCAAAAACATTCAGTACTTC

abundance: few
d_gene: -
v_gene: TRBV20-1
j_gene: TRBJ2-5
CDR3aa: CSARKKGRLEETQYF
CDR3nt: TGCAGTGCTAGGAAAAAGGGTAGATTAGAAGAGACCCAGTACTTC

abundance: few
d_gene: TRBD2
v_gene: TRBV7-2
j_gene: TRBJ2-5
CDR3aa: CASSLNNPSGGPHGTQYF
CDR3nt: TGTGCCAGCAGCTTGAATAATCCTAGCGGGGGGCCCCACGGGACCCAGTACTTC

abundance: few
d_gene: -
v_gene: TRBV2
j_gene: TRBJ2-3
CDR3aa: CASSPTDGVGTDTQYF
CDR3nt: TGTGCCAGCAGCCCTACGGACGGGGTGGGCACAGATACGCAGTATTTT

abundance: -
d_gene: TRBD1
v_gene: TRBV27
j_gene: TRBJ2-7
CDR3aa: CASRRTGNPYEQYF
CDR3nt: TGTGCCAGCAGGCGGACAGGGAATCCTTACGAGCAGTACTTC

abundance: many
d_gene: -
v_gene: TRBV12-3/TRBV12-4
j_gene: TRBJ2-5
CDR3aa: CASSHPGMGETQYF
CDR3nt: TGTGCCAGCAGTCACCCAGGGATGGGAGAGACCCAGTACTTC

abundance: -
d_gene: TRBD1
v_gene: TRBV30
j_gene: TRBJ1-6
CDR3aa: CAWSVQGGYSPLHF
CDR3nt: TGTGCCTGGAGTGTACAAGGGGGCTATTCACCCCTCCACTTT

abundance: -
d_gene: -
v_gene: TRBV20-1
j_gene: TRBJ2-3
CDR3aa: CSESPGKFTQYF
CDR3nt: TGCAGTGAAAGCCCCGGGAAATTTACGCAGTATTTT

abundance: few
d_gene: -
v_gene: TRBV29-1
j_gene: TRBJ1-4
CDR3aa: CSVARGPATNEKLFF
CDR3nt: TGCAGCGTCGCTCGGGGACCTGCAACTAATGAAAAACTGTTTTTT

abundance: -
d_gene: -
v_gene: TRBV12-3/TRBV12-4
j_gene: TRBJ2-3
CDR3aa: CASSDQRGGTDTQYF
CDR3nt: TGTGCCAGCAGTGACCAGAGGGGGGGGACAGATACGCAGTATTTT

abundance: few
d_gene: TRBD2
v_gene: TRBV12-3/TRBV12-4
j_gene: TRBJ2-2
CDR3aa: CASSQTSGYTGELFF
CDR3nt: TGTGCCAGCAGCCAGACTAGCGGATACACCGGGGAGCTGTTTTTT

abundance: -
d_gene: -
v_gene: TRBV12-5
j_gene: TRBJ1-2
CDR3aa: CASGLVQRVGNYGYTF
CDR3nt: TGTGCTAGTGGTTTGGTACAAAGGGTAGGGAACTATGGCTACACCTTC

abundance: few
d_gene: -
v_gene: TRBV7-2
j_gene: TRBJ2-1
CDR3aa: CASSHQPVNEQFF
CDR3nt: TGTGCCAGCAGCCACCAGCCGGTGAATGAGCAGTTCTTC

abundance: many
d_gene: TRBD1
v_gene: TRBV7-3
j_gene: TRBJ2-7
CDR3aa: CASRLTGQGVYEQYF
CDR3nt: TGTGCCAGCAGGCTTACGGGACAGGGGGTATACGAGCAGTACTTC

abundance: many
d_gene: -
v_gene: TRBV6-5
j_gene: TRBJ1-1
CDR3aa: CASSYNRLMNTEAFF
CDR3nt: TGTGCCAGCAGTTACAATCGGTTGATGAACACTGAAGCTTTCTTT

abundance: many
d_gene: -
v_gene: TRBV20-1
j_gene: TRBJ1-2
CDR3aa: CSATNTLQLRHGYTF
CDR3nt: TGCAGTGCTACAAATACTTTACAGCTAAGACATGGCTACACCTTC

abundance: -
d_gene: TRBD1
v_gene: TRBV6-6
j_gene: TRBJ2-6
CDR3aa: CASRLGQASSGANVLTF
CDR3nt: TGTGCCAGTAGACTCGGACAGGCAAGCTCTGGGGCCAACGTCCTGACTTTC